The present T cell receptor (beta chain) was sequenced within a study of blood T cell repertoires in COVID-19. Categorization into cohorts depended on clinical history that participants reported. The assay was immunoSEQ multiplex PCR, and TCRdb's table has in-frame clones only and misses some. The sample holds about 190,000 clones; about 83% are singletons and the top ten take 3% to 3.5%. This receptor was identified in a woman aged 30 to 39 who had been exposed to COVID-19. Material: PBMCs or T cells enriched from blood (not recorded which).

As DNA, the CDR3 is TGTGCCAGCAGTCCCTCCGTGAGCTCCTACAATGAGCAGTTCTTC. Residues: CASSPSVSSYNEQFF. The chain carries TRBV5-6 and TRBJ2-1; no clear D. This CDR3 spans 15 amino acids. V was pared by 5 bases and J by 0 bases, with 12 bases between. Germline CDR1 is SGHDT and CDR2 is YYEEEE. Filled out from reference TRBV5-6 and TRBJ2-1, the complete variable domain reads DAGVTQSPTHLIKTRGQQVTLRCSPKSGHDTVSWYQQALGQGPQFIFQYYEEEERQRGNFPDRFSGHQFPNYSSELNVNALLLGDSALYLCASSPSVSSYNEQFFGPGTRLTVL.